The entry below describes one T cell receptor beta chain. As originally analysed: The authors estimated nucleated cell counts from reference gene primer amplification. TCRdb's table, derived via immunoSEQ multiplex PCR, lists solely in-frame clones and lacks some. V and J calls and clone size come straight from that table; D and trimming were deduced from the DNA. Of 85,000 to 100,000 clones listed, about two thirds are singletons. The data were taken from a study of blood T cell repertoires in COVID-19. Study at large: Collection of acute and convalescent COVID-19 samples took place in the United States, Italy and Spain.

The sequence came from a woman aged 60-70 years in a cohort sampled during active or convalescent COVID-19. Material for sequencing was peripheral blood.

CDR3 in amino acids: CASSITEAYNSPLHF. The CDR3 DNA sequence: TGTGCCAGTAGTATAACGGAGGCGTACAATTCACCCCTCCACTTT. The chain is built from TRBV19 and TRBJ1-6, with D uncertain. Trimming shortened V by 2 bases and J by 7 bases, and 12 bases separated the two germline ends. The CDR3 length is 15 residues. The germline CDR1 and CDR2 sequences are LNHDA and SQIVND (reference sequence).